This T cell receptor (beta chain) was observed in a study of CD8 T cells in Susac syndrome. cDNA came from approximately 0.5 to 1 ug RNA primed by random hexamers. A single record per CDR3 protein comes from TCRdb applying MiXCR to the immunoSEQ multiplex PCR reads. The repertoire holds a few hundred thousand distinct CDR3 sequences, with roughly 92% as singletons. CDR3 size: 12 residues. Per germline, CDR1 LNHDA and CDR2 SQIVND (reference sequence). The V and J ends lost 6 bases and 10 bases respectively, with 13 bases between them. Sample: CD8+ T cells from PBMCs. This receptor was obtained from a human donor with multiple sclerosis. The J gene is TRBJ2-1, the V gene TRBV19, with D possibly being TRBD1 (5 bases). CDR3 nucleotides: TGTGCCAGTAGGCAGGGAATAGGGGAGCAGTTCTTC. Its translation is CASRQGIGEQFF.